The sequence of this TCR beta chain was determined in a study of shared clonotypes between healthy human individuals (dated by TCRdb to the early 2020s). With regard to the full study: The cohort included a few men and a couple of women between 18 and 49 years of age. Per donor, three plates each were used for CD4 naive and CD4 memory, two for CD8 naive, and one for CD8 memory. The study deeply sequenced blood TCR repertoires of five healthy adults to estimate repertoire size and the extent of clonotype sharing between individuals. Different laboratories and diverse techniques were used to prepare libraries and sequence TCR repertoires, to increase sequencing depth and limit assay-specific biases. Per donor, leukapheresis produced somewhere between about 0.85 and 9.5 billion PBMCs. Results the study describes overall, beyond this receptor: Sampling was limited to blood, and TCR repertoires in tissue likely differ from TCR repertoires in blood. The genetic and exposure-history diversity represented was limited by the small number of donors. Compared with non-shared clonotypes, the clonotypes found in all four sorted-subset donors had higher generation probabilities. Rarefaction of sorted-subset datasets indicated incomplete sequencing despite the large sequencing depth. Sharing across four donors was observed for roughly 5.4% of naive CD4, about 4% of naive CD8, about 2.3% of memory CD4, and 0.4% of memory CD8 clonotypes. Pairwise subsampling led to the expectation that sequencing depth would affect the degree of clonotype sharing among donors. Estimated clonotype richness was generally larger for naive than for memory subsets.

CDR1 and CDR2 are drawn from the germline V gene (reference sequence): WNHNN, SYGVQD. The CDR3 spans 14 residues, from the cysteine through the phenylalanine. The only DNA kept is the CDR3, 42 bases in frame from the first base. V drops 3 bases and J drops 4 bases, leaving 12 bases in between. CD8 naive samples were CD45RO-negative cells positively selected for CCR7, giving a CD45RA+CCR7+ population that excluded TemRA cells. Donors were healthy HIV-negative adults with no recently reported acute infections or vaccinations. Only Caucasian adults living in Nashville, Tennessee, USA were represented among the donors. Blood was collected by leukapheresis, and PBMCs were isolated by Ficoll-Histopaque density gradient centrifugation and then cryopreserved in liquid nitrogen vapor phase. Analytical flow cytometry was used to check the purity and quantity of every magnetically sorted T cell population. Each sorted fraction had its genomic DNA isolated and then quantified by UV absorbance on a Nanodrop 2000c.

Using the deep immunoSEQ assay, TCR CDR3 regions were amplified from genomic DNA by multiplex PCR. For each cell subset, the extracted genomic DNA was distributed evenly across all wells of several immunoSEQ 96-well plates, and each plate served as one replicate. Each replicate PCR for sorted subsets received about 200 ng genomic DNA, equal to 28,000 or so T cell genomes. The purified libraries were quantified using a Qubit 3.0 fluorometer, sized with a Bioanalyzer 2100, and then quantified again using the KAPA Library Quantification kit. Each immunoSEQ 96-well plate was sequenced on its own single-read 150-cycle Illumina NextSeq 550 flow cell. From the authors' description of their analysis: Because only junctional sequences without quality scores were contained in the immunoSEQ output, filtering matching that applied to full-length reads could not be performed. To assign V/J genes and CDR3, sequences were annotated using PyIR, a Python wrapper for IgBLAST v1.9, with IMGT germline references. Reads with weak V/J assignments (E-value above 1e-6), missing CDR3, stop codons, out-of-frame junctions, or ambiguous translated residues were removed. A V3J clonotype was defined by an identical inferred V gene, J gene, and CDR3 amino acid sequence. To compute the percentage overlap between repertoires, the number of shared unique clonotypes was divided by the size of the smaller repertoire. Three approaches were used to assess repertoire richness: RTK rarefaction, the Chao1 estimator, and Recon v2.1 estimates of unobserved clonotypes. Generation probabilities were computed with OLGA for all TCRbeta clonotypes obtained by the gDNA method from several donors. The table was pulled from immuneACCESS by TCRdb, which kept in-frame rearrangements only. Such tables lose some clones; where checked, under half of the loss comes from unresolved V genes, and the rest has no known cause. V, J and clone size derive from that table, while D and trimming were established from the DNA sequence. The sample has about 2 million clones on record, roughly 95% of them singletons. The top ten hold about 1.1% of the sample.

Notes on this clone: Its antigen is currently not known. Qualities for individual bases were not recorded, and no much larger clone is one base off.

Sequencing used naive CD8+ T cells sorted from blood. In the paper's terms, the cell subset or site label means: CD45RA+CCR7+. The chain joins TRBV10-1 to TRBJ2-5; the D gene is perhaps TRBD1 or TRBD2, as each covers 6 bases. The TCR sequence derives from a man aged 18-30 years in good health. This receptor carries the CDR3 CASSDPGAPETQYF. In nucleotide form, the sequence is TGCGCCAGCAGTGACCCGGGGGCCCCAGAGACCCAGTACTTC.